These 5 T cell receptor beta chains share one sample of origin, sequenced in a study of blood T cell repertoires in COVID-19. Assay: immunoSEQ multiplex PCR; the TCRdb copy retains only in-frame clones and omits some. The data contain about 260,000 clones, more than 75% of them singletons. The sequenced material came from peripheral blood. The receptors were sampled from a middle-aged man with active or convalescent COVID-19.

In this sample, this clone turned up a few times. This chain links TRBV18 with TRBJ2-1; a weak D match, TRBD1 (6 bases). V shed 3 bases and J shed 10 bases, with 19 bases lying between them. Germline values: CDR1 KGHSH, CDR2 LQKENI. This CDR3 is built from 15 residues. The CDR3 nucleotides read TGTGCCAGCTCACCCGTTGATAACAGGGTTGGAGAGCAGTTCTTC. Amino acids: CASSPVDNRVGEQFF.

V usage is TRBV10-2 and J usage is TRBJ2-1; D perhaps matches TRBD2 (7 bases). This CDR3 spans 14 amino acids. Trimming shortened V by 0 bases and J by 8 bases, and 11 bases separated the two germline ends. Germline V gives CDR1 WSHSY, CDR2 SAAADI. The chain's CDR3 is CASSESGGRDEQFF. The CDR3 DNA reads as TGCGCCAGCAGTGAGTCCGGGGGGCGGGATGAGCAGTTCTTC.

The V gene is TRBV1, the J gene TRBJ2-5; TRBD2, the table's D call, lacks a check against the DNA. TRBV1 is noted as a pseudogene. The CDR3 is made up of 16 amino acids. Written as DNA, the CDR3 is TGCACCAGCAGCCCAGGACTAGCGGGTGGAGGAGAGACCCAGTACTTC. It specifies CTSSPGLAGGGETQYF.

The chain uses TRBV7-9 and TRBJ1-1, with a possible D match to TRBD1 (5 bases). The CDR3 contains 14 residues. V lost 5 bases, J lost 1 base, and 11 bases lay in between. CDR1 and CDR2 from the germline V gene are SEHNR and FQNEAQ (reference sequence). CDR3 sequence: CASSQMTANTEAFF. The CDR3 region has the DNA TGTGCCAGCAGCCAGATGACAGCGAACACTGAAGCTTTCTTT.

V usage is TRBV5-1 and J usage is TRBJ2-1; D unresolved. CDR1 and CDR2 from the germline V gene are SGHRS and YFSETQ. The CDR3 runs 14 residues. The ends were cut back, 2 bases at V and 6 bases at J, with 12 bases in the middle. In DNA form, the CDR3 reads TGCGCCAGCAGCTTTGCGAGAGGCACCAATGAGCAGTTCTTC. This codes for CASSFARGTNEQFF.